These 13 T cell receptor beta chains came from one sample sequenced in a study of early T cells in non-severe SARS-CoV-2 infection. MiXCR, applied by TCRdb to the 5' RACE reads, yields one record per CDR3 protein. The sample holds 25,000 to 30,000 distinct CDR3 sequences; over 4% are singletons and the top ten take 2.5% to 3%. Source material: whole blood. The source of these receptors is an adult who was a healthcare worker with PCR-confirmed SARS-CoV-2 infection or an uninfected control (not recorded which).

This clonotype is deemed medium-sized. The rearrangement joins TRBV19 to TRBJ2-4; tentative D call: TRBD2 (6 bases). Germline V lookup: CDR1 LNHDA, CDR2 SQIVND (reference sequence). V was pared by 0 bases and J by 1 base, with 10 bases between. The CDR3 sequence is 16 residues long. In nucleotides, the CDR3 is TGTGCCAGTAGTATAGACGGGGGAGTGGCCAAAAACATTCAGTACTTC. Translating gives CASSIDGGVAKNIQYF.

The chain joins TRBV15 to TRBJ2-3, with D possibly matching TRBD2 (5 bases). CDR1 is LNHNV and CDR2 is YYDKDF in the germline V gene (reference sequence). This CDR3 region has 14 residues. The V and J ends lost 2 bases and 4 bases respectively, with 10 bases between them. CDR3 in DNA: TGTGCCACCAGCAGACTAAAGGAGGCAGATACGCAGTATTTT. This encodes CATSRLKEADTQYF.

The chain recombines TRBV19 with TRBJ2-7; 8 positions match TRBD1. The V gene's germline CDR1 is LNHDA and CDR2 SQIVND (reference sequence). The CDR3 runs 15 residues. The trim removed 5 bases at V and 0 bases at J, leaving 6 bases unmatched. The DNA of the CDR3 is TGTGCCAGTAGTTCGGGACAGGCGAGCTCCTACGAGCAGTACTTC. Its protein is CASSSGQASSYEQYF.

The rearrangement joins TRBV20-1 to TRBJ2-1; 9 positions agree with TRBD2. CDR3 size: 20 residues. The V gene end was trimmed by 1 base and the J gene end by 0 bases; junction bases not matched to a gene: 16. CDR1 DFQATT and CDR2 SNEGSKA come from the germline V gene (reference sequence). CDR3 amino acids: CSARGALAGDGSSSYNEQFF. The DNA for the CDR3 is TGCAGTGCTAGAGGGGCTTTAGCGGGGGACGGCTCTAGCTCCTACAATGAGCAGTTCTTC.

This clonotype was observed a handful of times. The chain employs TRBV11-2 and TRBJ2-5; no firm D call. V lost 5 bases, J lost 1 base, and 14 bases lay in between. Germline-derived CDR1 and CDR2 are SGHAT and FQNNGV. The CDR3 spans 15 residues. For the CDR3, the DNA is TGTGCCAGCAGCGTAGGCCCCATCCCCCAAGAGACCCAGTACTTC. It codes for CASSVGPIPQETQYF.

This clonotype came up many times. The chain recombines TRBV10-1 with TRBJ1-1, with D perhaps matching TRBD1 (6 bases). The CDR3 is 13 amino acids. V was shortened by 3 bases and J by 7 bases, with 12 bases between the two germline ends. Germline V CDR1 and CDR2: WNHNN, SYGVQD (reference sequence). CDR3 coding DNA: TGCGCCAGCAGTGACCCCGGACAGATTGAAGCTTTCTTT. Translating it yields CASSDPGQIEAFF.

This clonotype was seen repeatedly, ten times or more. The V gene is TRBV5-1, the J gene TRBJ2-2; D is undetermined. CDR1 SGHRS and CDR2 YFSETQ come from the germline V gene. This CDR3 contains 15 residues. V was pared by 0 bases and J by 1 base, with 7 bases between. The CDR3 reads CASSLAQLNTGELFF. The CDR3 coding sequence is TGCGCCAGCAGCTTGGCCCAGCTGAACACCGGGGAGCTGTTTTTT.

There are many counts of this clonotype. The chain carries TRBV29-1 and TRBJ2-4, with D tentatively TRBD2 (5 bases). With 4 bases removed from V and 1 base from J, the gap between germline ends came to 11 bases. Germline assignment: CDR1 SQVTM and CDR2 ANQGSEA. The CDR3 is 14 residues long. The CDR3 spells CSVGPGKAKNIQYF. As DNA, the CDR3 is TGCAGCGTTGGGCCCGGGAAGGCCAAAAACATTCAGTACTTC. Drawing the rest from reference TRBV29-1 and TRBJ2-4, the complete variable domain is SAVISQKPSRDICQRGTSLTIQCQVDSQVTMMFWYRQQPGQSLTLIATANQGSEATYESGFVIDKFPISRPNLTFSTLTVSNMSPEDSSIYLCSVGPGKAKNIQYFGAGTRLSVL.

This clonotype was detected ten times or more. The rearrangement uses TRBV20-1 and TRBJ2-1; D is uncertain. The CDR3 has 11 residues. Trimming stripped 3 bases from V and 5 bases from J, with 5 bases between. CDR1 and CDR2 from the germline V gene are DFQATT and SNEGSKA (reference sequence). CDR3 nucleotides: TGCAGTGCTAGCATGGACAATGAGCAGTTCTTC. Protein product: CSASMDNEQFF.

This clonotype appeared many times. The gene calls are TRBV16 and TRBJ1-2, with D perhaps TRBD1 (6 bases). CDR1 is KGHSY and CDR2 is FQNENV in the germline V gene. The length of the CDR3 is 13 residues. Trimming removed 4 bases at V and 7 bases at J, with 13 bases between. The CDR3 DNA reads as TGTGCCAGCAGCCCGTCTACAGGGATTGGCTACACCTTC. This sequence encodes CASSPSTGIGYTF. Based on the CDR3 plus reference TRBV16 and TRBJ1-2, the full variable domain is GEEVAQTPKHLVRGEGQKAKLYCAPIKGHSYVFWYQQVLKNEFKFLISFQNENVFDETGMPKERFSAKCLPNSPCSLEIQATKLEDSAVYFCASSPSTGIGYTFGSGTRLTVV.

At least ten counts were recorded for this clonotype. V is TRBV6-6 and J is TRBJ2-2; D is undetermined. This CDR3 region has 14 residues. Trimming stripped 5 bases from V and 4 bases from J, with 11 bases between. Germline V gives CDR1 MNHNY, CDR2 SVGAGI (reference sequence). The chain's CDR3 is CASSPGLGTGELFF. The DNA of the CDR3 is TGTGCCAGCAGTCCGGGCCTGGGCACCGGGGAGCTGTTTTTT.

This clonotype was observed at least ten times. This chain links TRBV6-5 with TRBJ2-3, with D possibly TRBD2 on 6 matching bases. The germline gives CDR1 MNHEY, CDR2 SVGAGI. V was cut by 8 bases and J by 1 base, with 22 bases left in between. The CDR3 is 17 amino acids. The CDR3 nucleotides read TGTGCCAGCTCCCCGGGAGCGACACTTCACCGCACAGATACGCAGTATTTT. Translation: CASSPGATLHRTDTQYF.

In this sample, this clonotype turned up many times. DNA of the CDR3: TGTGCCAGCAGCTGGGGAGGGGGCCCAGATACGCAGTATTTT. This translates into CASSWGGGPDTQYF. This chain connects TRBV11-2 to TRBJ2-3, with D perhaps TRBD1 or TRBD2 (7 bases each). Trimming shortened V by 4 bases and J by 4 bases, and 12 bases separated the two germline ends. The germline V gene encodes CDR1 SGHAT and CDR2 FQNNGV. The CDR3 contains 14 residues.